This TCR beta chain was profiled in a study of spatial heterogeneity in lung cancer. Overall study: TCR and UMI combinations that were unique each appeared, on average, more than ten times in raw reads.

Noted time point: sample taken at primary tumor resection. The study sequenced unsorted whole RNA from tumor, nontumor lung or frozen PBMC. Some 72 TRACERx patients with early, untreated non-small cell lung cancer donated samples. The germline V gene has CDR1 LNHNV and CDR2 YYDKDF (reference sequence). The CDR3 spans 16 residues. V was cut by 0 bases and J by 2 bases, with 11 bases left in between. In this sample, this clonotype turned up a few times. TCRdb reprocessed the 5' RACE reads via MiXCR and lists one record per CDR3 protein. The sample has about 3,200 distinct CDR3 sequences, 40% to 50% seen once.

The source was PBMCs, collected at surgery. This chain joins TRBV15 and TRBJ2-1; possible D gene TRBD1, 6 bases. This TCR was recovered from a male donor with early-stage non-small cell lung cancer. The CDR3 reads CATSRETGTTYNEQFF. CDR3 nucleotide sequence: TGTGCCACCAGCAGAGAGACTGGGACAACCTACAATGAGCAGTTCTTC.